The rows below give T cell receptor beta chains drawn from one sample of a study of control samples from healthy donors and cancer patients. Method: immunoSEQ multiplex PCR; TCRdb's copy keeps in-frame clones and lacks some. The sample consists of under 150,000 clones, over 75% of them appearing once. The sequencing sample was made of blood. The receptors come from a man aged 60 to 69 in good health. The CDR3 runs from the conserved cysteine through the conserved F or W. The D gene is left open where the match is weak. Clone size, where shown, is once, few, many, or a class for clones that have expanded.

clone_size	v_call	j_call	d_call	cdr3_nt	cdr3_aa
NA	TRBV3-1/TRBV3-2	TRBJ1-3	NA	TGTGCCAGCAGCCAAGCCGGGGGAACCGGAAACACCATATATTTT	CASSQAGGTGNTIYF
NA	TRBV5-4	TRBJ2-3	NA	TGTGCCAGCAGCTTGGGTTTTGGGCCGAAAATAACAGATACGCAGTATTTT	CASSLGFGPKITDTQYF
NA	TRBV18	TRBJ1-6	TRBD1	TGTGCCAGCTCATACAACATCATCCGGGACAGGGTTAGTAATTCACCCCTCCACTTT	CASSYNIIRDRVSNSPLHF
NA	TRBV19	TRBJ2-2	NA	TGTGCCAGTATACAGGAGACCGGGGAGCTGTTTTTT	CASIQETGELFF
NA	TRBV19	TRBJ1-2	NA	TGTGCCAGTATTCTATCCGGGGACTATGGCTACACCTTC	CASILSGDYGYTF
few	TRBV30	TRBJ2-5	TRBD2	TGTGCCTGGAGTGTACTAAGCGGGGGGAATCAAGAGACCCAGTACTTC	CAWSVLSGGNQETQYF
NA	TRBV28	TRBJ1-1	TRBD1	TGTGCCAGCAGTCCGTCGACAGGGGGCTTAAACACTGAAGCTTTCTTT	CASSPSTGGLNTEAFF
NA	TRBV27	TRBJ1-1	NA	TGTGCCAGCAGTTTATCGGGGGGGGCTATTCAGAACACTGAAGCTTTCTTT	CASSLSGGAIQNTEAFF
NA	TRBV6-5	TRBJ1-1	NA	TGTGCCAGCAGTTACGGCCGGACGAACACTGAAGCTTTCTTT	CASSYGRTNTEAFF
NA	TRBV5-7	TRBJ2-7	TRBD1	TGTGCCAGCAGCCCACGGGACAGGGATTACTACGAGCAGTACTTC	CASSPRDRDYYEQYF
NA	TRBV19	TRBJ1-5	NA	TGTGCCAGTAGTATAGTGGAGCCCAATCAGCCCCAGCATTTT	CASSIVEPNQPQHF
NA	TRBV13	TRBJ1-2	NA	TGTGCCAGCAGCTTAGTAACGGGGGGAAACTATGGCTACACCTTC	CASSLVTGGNYGYTF
few	TRBV28	TRBJ1-5	NA	TGTGCCAGCAGTTTAATGGATCAGCCCCAGCATTTT	CASSLMDQPQHF
NA	TRBV27	TRBJ1-5	NA	TGTGCCAGCAGCCCCTCAGGGAATCAGCCCCAGCATTTT	CASSPSGNQPQHF
NA	TRBV24-1	TRBJ2-7	NA	TGTGCCACCAGTGACCCACGCAGCGGAACCTACGAGCAGTACTTC	CATSDPRSGTYEQYF
NA	TRBV27	TRBJ2-3	NA	TGTGCCAGCAGACCCCAAGCAATGGGTGTCGCAGATACGCAGTATTTT	CASRPQAMGVADTQYF
NA	TRBV19	TRBJ2-2	TRBD1	TGTGCCAGTAGTATAGTCCCCGGGACAGGGGACACCGGGGAGCTGTTTTTT	CASSIVPGTGDTGELFF
NA	TRBV5-1	TRBJ2-5	TRBD2	TGCGCCAGCAGCTTGGGACTAGCACAAGAGACCCAGTACTTC	CASSLGLAQETQYF
few	TRBV9	TRBJ2-7	NA	TGTGCCAGCAGCGTAGGGTGGGGATACTCCTACGAGCAGTACTTC	CASSVGWGYSYEQYF
NA	TRBV29-1	TRBJ1-3	NA	TGCAGCGTTGACCCCGGGACCGGTGGAAACACCATATATTTT	CSVDPGTGGNTIYF
NA	TRBV6-5	TRBJ1-1	NA	TGTGCCAGCAGGCCTGACTACATGAACACTGAAGCTTTCTTT	CASRPDYMNTEAFF
NA	TRBV6-2/TRBV6-3	TRBJ1-5	NA	TGTGCCAGCAGTTACAGGGGCCAGGTAAATCAGCCCCAGCATTTT	CASSYRGQVNQPQHF
NA	TRBV7-2	TRBJ2-4	NA	TGTGCCAGCAGCCCACTCGAGGACAATTCAAACATTCAGTACTTC	CASSPLEDNSNIQYF
NA	TRBV5-1	TRBJ2-2	TRBD2	TGCGCCAGCAGCTGGGTTAGCGGGGACAACACCGGGGAGCTGTTTTTT	CASSWVSGDNTGELFF
NA	TRBV6-5	TRBJ1-2	TRBD1	TGTGCCAGCAGTTACTCAGGGGGGACAGGGGGAGGCTACACCTTC	CASSYSGGTGGGYTF
NA	TRBV7-8	TRBJ1-4	NA	TGTGCCAGCAGCTTATTGACAGGACGTTTAACTAATGAAAAACTGTTTTTT	CASSLLTGRLTNEKLFF
NA	TRBV12-3/TRBV12-4	TRBJ1-1	NA	TGTGCCAGCAGTTCTGCGGCCGCCACTGAAGCTTTCTTT	CASSSAAATEAFF
NA	TRBV28	TRBJ2-1	NA	TGTGCCAGCAGCAAGGGACAGTCAGGAAGAAAAGTGCCCAGGGGGGGTGAGCAGTTCTTC	CASSKGQSGRKVPRGGEQFF
few	TRBV7-2	TRBJ1-6	NA	TGTGCCAGCAGCTTAGCTGAGGTCTCCTATAATTCACCCCTCCACTTT	CASSLAEVSYNSPLHF
NA	TRBV27	TRBJ2-7	TRBD1	TGTGCCAGCAGTTTAGGGTCGGGACAGGGATACGAGCAGTACTTC	CASSLGSGQGYEQYF
few	TRBV19	TRBJ1-5	NA	TGTGCCAGTAGGGAGGGACAAATAAATCAGCCCCAGCATTTT	CASREGQINQPQHF
NA	TRBV4-1	TRBJ1-5	NA	TGCGCCAGCAGCCAAGTATTCGGGGGGGGTAGCAATCAGCCCCAGCATTTT	CASSQVFGGGSNQPQHF
NA	TRBV3-1/TRBV3-2	TRBJ2-7	NA	TGTGCCAGCAGCCAAGGGCGCGAGCAGTACTTC	CASSQGREQYF
NA	TRBV5-1	TRBJ2-5	TRBD2	TGCGCCAGCAGGGGGGGGACTACAGCCCAAGAGACCCAGTACTTC	CASRGGTTAQETQYF
once	TRBV27	TRBJ2-1	TRBD2	TGTGCCAGCAGTTTATTTTCCGGGACTAGTCCTGGCAATGAGCAGTTCTTC	CASSLFSGTSPGNEQFF
NA	TRBV28	TRBJ2-3	NA	TGTGCCAGCAGTTTTCTTGGGACTAGCACAGATACGCAGTATTTT	CASSFLGTSTDTQYF
NA	TRBV5-5	TRBJ1-2	NA	TGTGCCAGCAGCTTGGGGGGAGCGACTAACTATGGCTACACCTTC	CASSLGGATNYGYTF
NA	TRBV3-1/TRBV3-2	TRBJ2-7	NA	TGTGCCAGCAGCCCCGGAGCATCCTACGAGCAGTACTTC	CASSPGASYEQYF